The clone carrying this TCR beta chain was seen many times. Its antigen is still unknown. The library protocol tagged each TCR cDNA with a unique molecular identifier. TCRdb reprocessed the 5' RACE reads with MiXCR, giving one entry per CDR3 protein. The repertoire holds roughly 8,400 distinct CDR3 sequences, with roughly 4.5% as singletons. This specimen comes from a study of spatial heterogeneity in lung cancer. On the study more broadly: Sequence detection consistently recorded a greater number of beta-chain than alpha-chain sequences.

Regarding time point: sample taken at primary tumor resection. No cell sorting; template was whole RNA from tumor, lung tissue or PBMC. Broader study findings: Counts of expanded intratumoral alpha and beta TCRs tracked tumor mutation counts.

The CDR3 has 13 amino acids. J gave up 1 base and V 10 bases, and 6 bases lay outside the gene matches. CDR1 and CDR2 from the germline V gene are KGHSH and LQKENI. This sequence was found in a female donor with early-stage non-small cell lung cancer. The specimen comprised lung tumor tissue, sampled at surgery. V usage is TRBV18 and J usage is TRBJ1-2, with TRBD1 matching 7 bases. The CDR3 loop is CATSTGINYGYTF. The CDR3 coding sequence is TGTGCCACCTCGACAGGGATTAACTATGGCTACACCTTC.